This T cell receptor (beta chain) was recovered during a study of metastatic and nonmetastatic thyroid tumors. Whole-study context: Repertoire data that came from the blood and tumor or nodule tissue of malignant and benign thyroid patients were compared. General study findings and limits: Relative to benign nodules, malignant thyroid tumors were reportedly characterized by significantly elevated TCR beta diversity in blood and tumor.

Trimming took off 1 base at V and 2 bases at J, with 11 bases between the two ends. The germline V gene encodes CDR1 SGHTA and CDR2 FQGNSA. This CDR3 has 15 amino acids. There were no patients who had received any treatment before thyroid surgery. This clone was recorded many times. Its antigen is as yet unknown. MiXCR re-clonotyped the PCR reads for TCRdb. The sample contains roughly 32,000 clones, approximately 8% of which appear only once. This sequence originates from a female donor with papillary thyroid cancer or a benign thyroid nodule (not recorded which). Some clones in this sample may be carry-over from other donors' samples. This chain uses TRBV7-2 with TRBJ1-2, with TRBD1 as a possible D gene (5 bases). The specimen was blood. The CDR3 sequence is CASSLVGGNNYGYTF. In DNA, the CDR3 is TGTGCCAGCAGCTTAGTGGGGGGAAACAACTATGGCTACACCTTC.